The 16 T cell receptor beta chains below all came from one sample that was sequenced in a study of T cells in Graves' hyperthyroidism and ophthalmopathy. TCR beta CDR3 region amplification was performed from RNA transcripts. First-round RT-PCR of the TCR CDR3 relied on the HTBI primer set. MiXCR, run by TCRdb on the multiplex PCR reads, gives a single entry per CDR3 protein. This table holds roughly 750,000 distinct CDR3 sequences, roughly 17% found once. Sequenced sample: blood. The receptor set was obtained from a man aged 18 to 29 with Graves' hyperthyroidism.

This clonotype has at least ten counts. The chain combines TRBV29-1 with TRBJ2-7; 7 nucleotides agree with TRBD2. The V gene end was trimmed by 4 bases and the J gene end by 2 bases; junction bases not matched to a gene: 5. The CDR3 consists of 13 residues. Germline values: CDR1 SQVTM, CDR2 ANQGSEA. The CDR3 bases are TGCAGCGTTGCTAGCGGCAAGACCTACGAGCAGTACTTC. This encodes CSVASGKTYEQYF.

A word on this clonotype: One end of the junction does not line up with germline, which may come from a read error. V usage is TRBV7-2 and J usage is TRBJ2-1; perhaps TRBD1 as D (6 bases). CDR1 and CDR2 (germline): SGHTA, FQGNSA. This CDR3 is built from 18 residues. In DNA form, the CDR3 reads TGTGCCAGCAGCCCCTTCGGAAGGGGGAGTTTCACCTACAATAAGCAGTTCTTC. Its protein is CASSPFGRGSFTYNKQFF.

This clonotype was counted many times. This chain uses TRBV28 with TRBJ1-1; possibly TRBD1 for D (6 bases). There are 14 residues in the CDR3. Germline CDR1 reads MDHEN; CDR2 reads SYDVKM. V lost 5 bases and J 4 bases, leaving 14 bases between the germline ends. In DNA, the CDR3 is TGTGCCAGCAGTCCCGCAAGGGGGATCACTGAAGCTTTCTTT. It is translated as CASSPARGITEAFF.

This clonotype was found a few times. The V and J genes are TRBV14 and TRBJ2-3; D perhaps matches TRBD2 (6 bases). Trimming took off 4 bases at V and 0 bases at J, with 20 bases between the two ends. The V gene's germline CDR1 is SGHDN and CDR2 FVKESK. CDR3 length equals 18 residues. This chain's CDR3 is CASSRLGLSDGSTDTQYF. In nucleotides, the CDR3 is TGTGCCAGCAGCCGACTCGGACTATCCGACGGAAGCACAGATACGCAGTATTTT.

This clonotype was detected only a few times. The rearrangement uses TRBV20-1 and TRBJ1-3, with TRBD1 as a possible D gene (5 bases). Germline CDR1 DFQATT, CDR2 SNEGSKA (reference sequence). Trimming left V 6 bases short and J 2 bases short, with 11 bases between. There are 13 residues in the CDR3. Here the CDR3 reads CSAGRDAGNTIYF. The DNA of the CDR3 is TGCAGTGCCGGGCGGGACGCTGGAAACACCATATATTTT.

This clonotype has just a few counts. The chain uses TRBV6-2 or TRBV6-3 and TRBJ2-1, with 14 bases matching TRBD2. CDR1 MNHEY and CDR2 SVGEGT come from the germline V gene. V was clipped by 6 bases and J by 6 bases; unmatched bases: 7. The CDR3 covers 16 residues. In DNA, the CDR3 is TGTGCCAGCAGCCGGTCGGGACTAGCGGGGGCCAATGAGCAGTTCTTC. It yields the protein CASSRSGLAGANEQFF.

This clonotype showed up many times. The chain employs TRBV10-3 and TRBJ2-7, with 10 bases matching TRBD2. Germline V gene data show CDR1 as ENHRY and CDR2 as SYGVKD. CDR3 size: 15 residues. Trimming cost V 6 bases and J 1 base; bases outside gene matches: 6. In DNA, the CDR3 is TGTGCCATCAGACCCGGGACTAGCGCTTCCTACGAGCAGTACTTC. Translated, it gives CAIRPGTSASYEQYF.

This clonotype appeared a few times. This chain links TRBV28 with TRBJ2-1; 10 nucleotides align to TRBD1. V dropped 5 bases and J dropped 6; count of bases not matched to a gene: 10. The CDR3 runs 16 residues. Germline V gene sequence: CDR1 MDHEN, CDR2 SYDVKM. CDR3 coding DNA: TGTGCCAGCAGTGTCCCCGGGACAGGGGTCCCCAATGAGCAGTTCTTC. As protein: CASSVPGTGVPNEQFF.

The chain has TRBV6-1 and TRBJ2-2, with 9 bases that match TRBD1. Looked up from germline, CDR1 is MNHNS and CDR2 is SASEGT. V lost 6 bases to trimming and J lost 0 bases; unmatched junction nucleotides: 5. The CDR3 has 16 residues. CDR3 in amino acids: CASRRGQGANTGELFF. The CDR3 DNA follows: TGTGCCAGCAGGAGGGGACAGGGCGCGAACACCGGGGAGCTGTTTTTT.

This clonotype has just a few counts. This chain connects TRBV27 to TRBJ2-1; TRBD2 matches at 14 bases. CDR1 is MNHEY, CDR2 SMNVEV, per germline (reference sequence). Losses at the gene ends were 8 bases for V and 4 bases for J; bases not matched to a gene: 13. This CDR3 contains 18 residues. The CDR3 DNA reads TGTGCCAGCGCGAGACTAGCGGGAGGGATTCCGTTTTACAATGAGCAGTTCTTC. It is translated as CASARLAGGIPFYNEQFF.

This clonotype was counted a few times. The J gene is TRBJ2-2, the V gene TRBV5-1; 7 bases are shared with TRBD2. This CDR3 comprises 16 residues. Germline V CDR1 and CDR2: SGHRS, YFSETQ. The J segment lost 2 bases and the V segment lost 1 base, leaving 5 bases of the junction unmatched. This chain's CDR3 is CASSLSPSGNTGELFF. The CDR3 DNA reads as TGCGCCAGCAGCTTGTCCCCTAGCGGCAACACCGGGGAGCTGTTTTTT. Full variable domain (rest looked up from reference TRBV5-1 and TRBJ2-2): KAGVTQTPRYLIKTRGQQVTLSCSPISGHRSVSWYQQTPGQGLQFLFEYFSETQRNKGNFPGRFSGRQFSNSRSEMNVSTLELGDSALYLCASSLSPSGNTGELFFGEGSRLTVL.

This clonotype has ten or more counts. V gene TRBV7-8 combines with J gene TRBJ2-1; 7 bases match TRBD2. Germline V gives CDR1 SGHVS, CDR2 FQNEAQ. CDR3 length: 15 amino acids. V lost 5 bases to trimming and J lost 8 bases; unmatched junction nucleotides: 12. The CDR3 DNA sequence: TGTGCCAGCAGCCTCCTTAACGGGGCGGGGGATGAGCAGTTCTTC. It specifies CASSLLNGAGDEQFF.

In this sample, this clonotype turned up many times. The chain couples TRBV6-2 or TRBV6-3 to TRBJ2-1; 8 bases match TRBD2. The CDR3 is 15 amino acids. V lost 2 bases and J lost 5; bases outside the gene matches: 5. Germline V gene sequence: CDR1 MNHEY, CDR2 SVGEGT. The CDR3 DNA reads TGTGCCAGCAGTTACAGGCTAGCGGGCCACAATGAGCAGTTCTTC. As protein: CASSYRLAGHNEQFF.

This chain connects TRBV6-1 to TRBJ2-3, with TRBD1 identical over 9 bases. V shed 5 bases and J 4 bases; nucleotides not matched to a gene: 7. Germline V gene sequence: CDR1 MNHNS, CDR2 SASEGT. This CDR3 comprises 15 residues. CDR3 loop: CASSKGQGLPDTQYF. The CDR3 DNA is TGTGCCAGCAGTAAGGGACAGGGTCTTCCAGATACGCAGTATTTT.

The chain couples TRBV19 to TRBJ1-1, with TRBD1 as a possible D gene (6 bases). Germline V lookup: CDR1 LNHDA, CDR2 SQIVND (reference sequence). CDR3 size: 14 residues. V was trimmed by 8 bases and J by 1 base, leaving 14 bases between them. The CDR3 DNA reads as TGTGCCAGTTCAACAGGGTGGGGGAACACTGAAGCTTTCTTT. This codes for CASSTGWGNTEAFF.

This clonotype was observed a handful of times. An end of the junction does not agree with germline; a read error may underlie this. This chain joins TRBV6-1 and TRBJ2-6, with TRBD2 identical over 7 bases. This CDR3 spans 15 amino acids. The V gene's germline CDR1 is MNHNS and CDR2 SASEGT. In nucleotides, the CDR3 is TGTGCCAGCAGTGGCGGGGGACCCGGGGTCAACGTCCTGACTTTC. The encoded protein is CASSGGGPGVNVLTF.